These 13 T cell receptor beta chains were sequenced from one sample in a study of blood T cell repertoires in COVID-19. The table came from immunoSEQ multiplex PCR; TCRdb's copy has only in-frame clones and leaves some out. The sample lists more than 90,000 clones; around 72% were seen once. Sequenced input: peripheral blood. Source of these receptors: a woman in her sixties or seventies in a cohort sampled during active or convalescent COVID-19.

J is TRBJ1-2 and V is TRBV12-3 or TRBV12-4; D is undetermined. The CDR3 has 12 residues. The germline V and J ends were trimmed by 6 bases and 4 bases, with 9 bases remaining between them. CDR3 sequence reads: CASSAQAYGYTF. The CDR3 nucleotides read TGTGCCAGCAGCGCCCAGGCCTATGGCTACACCTTC.

This clone appeared many times. The V gene is TRBV19, the J gene TRBJ1-5; D is uncertain. The V end lost 3 bases, the J end lost 2 bases, and 5 bases lay between the germline ends. Germline assignment: CDR1 LNHDA and CDR2 SQIVND (reference sequence). The CDR3 has 13 amino acids. The CDR3 region has the DNA TGTGCCAGTAGTATTCTTGGCAATCAGCCCCAGCATTTT. It codes for CASSILGNQPQHF.

V usage is TRBV3-1 (or the pseudogene TRBV3-2) and J usage is TRBJ2-7; 11 nucleotides agree with TRBD2. The CDR3 runs 15 residues. CDR1 and CDR2 from the germline V gene are LGHDT and YNNKEL (reference sequence). J was trimmed by 7 bases and V by 1 base; bases with no gene match: 6. CDR3 residues: CASSQVSGGAKEQYF. In DNA form, the CDR3 reads TGTGCCAGCAGCCAAGTTAGCGGGGGGGCTAAAGAGCAGTACTTC.

The chain is built from TRBV19 and TRBJ1-1, with 8 bases lining up with TRBD1. Germline assignment: CDR1 LNHDA and CDR2 SQIVND (reference sequence). The CDR3 has 15 residues. V was clipped by 6 bases and J by 4 bases; unmatched bases: 10. The CDR3 protein is CASSLQQGVGTEAFF. The CDR3 coding sequence is TGTGCCAGTAGCCTACAACAGGGGGTGGGCACTGAAGCTTTCTTT. The full variable domain, rest sourced from reference TRBV19 and TRBJ1-1, is DGGITQSPKYLFRKEGQNVTLSCEQNLNHDAMYWYRQDPGQGLRLIYYSQIVNDFQKGDIAEGYSVSREKKESFPLTVTSAQKNPTAFYLCASSLQQGVGTEAFFGQGTRLTVV.

This clone was detected a few times. V gene TRBV6-5 combines with J gene TRBJ2-7; 9 nucleotides line up with TRBD1. V shed 5 bases and J 4 bases; nucleotides not matched to a gene: 6. The germline CDR1 and CDR2 sequences are MNHEY and SVGAGI. CDR3 length: 14 residues. In DNA, the CDR3 is TGTGCCAGCAGTCCCGGGACAGGGTGGTACGAGCAGTACTTC. Its translation is CASSPGTGWYEQYF.

This clone was seen once. V and J are TRBV7-3 and TRBJ2-5; 9 bases agree with TRBD2. The V and J ends lost 5 bases and 3 bases, in that order; junction bases with no gene match: 4. CDR1 is SGHTA and CDR2 is FQGTGA in the germline V gene. This CDR3 has 14 amino acids. CDR3 amino acids: CASSPTSGKETQYF. CDR3 sequence (DNA): TGTGCCAGCAGCCCGACTAGCGGAAAAGAGACCCAGTACTTC.

The genes are TRBV2 and TRBJ2-5, with TRBD2 identical over 11 bases. Trimming removed 4 bases from V and 0 bases from J; junction bases left unmatched: 4. The CDR3 runs to 16 residues. The V gene's germline CDR1 is SNHLY and CDR2 FYNNEI. DNA of the CDR3: TGTGCCAGCAGTGGACCTAGCGGGGGGCACCAAGAGACCCAGTACTTC. This translates into CASSGPSGGHQETQYF. Full variable domain (missing parts from reference TRBV2 and TRBJ2-5): EPEVTQTPSHQVTQMGQEVILRCVPISNHLYFYWYRQILGQKVEFLVSFYNNEISEKSEIFDDQFSVERPDGSNFTLKIRSTKLEDSAMYFCASSGPSGGHQETQYFGPGTRLLVL.

V gene TRBV5-5 combines with J gene TRBJ2-2; 8 bases align to TRBD1. Trimming at V came to 0 bases and at J to 7 bases, leaving 11 bases not matched to a gene. Germline lookup yields CDR1 SGHKS and CDR2 YYEKEE (reference sequence). This CDR3 is built from 17 residues. This chain's CDR3 is CASSLERTGNVIGELFF. The CDR3 nucleotides read TGTGCCAGCAGCTTGGAAAGGACAGGGAATGTAATCGGGGAGCTGTTTTTT.

This clone was seen once. The V gene is TRBV2, the J gene TRBJ2-5, with D possibly TRBD2 on 5 matching bases. V lost 7 bases to trimming and J lost 2 bases, with 17 bases between them. Germline V gene lookup returns CDR1 SNHLY and CDR2 FYNNEI. The CDR3 has 15 amino acids. The CDR3 here is CASNLRPTGQETQYF. For the CDR3, the DNA is TGTGCCAGCAATCTAAGACCGACGGGGCAAGAGACCCAGTACTTC.

V usage is TRBV6-1 and J usage is TRBJ1-5; the D gene is possibly TRBD1 (5 bases). Germline CDR1 and CDR2: MNHNS and SASEGT. V lost 3 bases to trimming and J lost 5 bases, with 8 bases between them. There are 13 residues in the CDR3. CDR3 sequence reads: CASSDRDDQPQHF. Here the CDR3 DNA reads TGTGCCAGCAGTGACAGGGATGATCAGCCCCAGCATTTT.

This clone was picked up one time. This rearrangement joins TRBV11-1 to TRBJ2-4; D may be TRBD1 (6 bases). V was trimmed by 4 bases and J by 3 bases, leaving 10 bases between them. The germline CDR1 and CDR2 sequences are SGHAT and FQDESV (reference sequence). This CDR3 is built from 14 residues. The DNA of the CDR3 is TGTGCCAGCAGCTCACTAGGGGGCAAAAACATTCAGTACTTC. This codes for CASSSLGGKNIQYF. The full variable domain, rest sourced from reference TRBV11-1 and TRBJ2-4, is EAEVAQSPRYKITEKSQAVAFWCDPISGHATLYWYRQILGQGPELLVQFQDESVVDDSQLPKDRFSAERLKGVDSTLKIQPAELGDSAMYLCASSSLGGKNIQYFGAGTRLSVL.

The CDR3 region has the DNA TGTGCCACCAGCAGAACTGTTCCGGGACTAGCGGGGCAGGAGACCCAGTACTTC. Protein product: CATSRTVPGLAGQETQYF. The chain couples TRBV15 to TRBJ2-5; 13 positions agree with TRBD2. The germline CDR1 and CDR2 sequences are LNHNV and YYDKDF (reference sequence). V trimming: 2 bases; J trimming: 5 bases; junction bases outside the gene matches: 11. The CDR3 runs to 18 residues.

This clone was seen a single time. This chain joins TRBV3-1 (or the pseudogene TRBV3-2) and TRBJ2-7; 9 bases are a match to TRBD1. CDR1 is LGHDT, CDR2 YNNKEL, per germline (reference sequence). The CDR3 spans 17 residues. The junction had 9 bases not matched to a gene; V was cut back by 0 bases and J by 3 bases. The CDR3, as DNA: TGTGCCAGCAGCCAAGATTGGTCGGGACAGGGCCTCTACGAGCAGTACTTC. Translated: CASSQDWSGQGLYEQYF.